This TCR beta chain came from a study of CD8+ T cells in alopecia areata. This CDR3 spans 13 amino acids. CDR1 and CDR2 from the germline V gene are MNHNS and SASEGT. Trimming removed 7 bases from V and 6 bases from J, with 15 bases in between. Extracted from the samples, RNA was reverse transcribed into cDNA to serve as the sequencing template. The protocol was immunoSEQ multiplex PCR, while the TCRdb copy is restricted to in-frame clones and leaves out a portion. Counted here are fewer than 150,000 clones, roughly 54% occurring once; the ten biggest clones make up less than 5.5%. The source was CD4+ T cells sorted from blood, collected at week 0. V is TRBV6-1 and J is TRBJ2-5; D possibly corresponds to TRBD1 (8 bases). The receptor comes from a human donor with alopecia areata. The CDR3 DNA reads TGTGCCAGCATTGACAGGGGAGGGAAGACCCAGTACTTC. It yields the protein CASIDRGGKTQYF.